The next 20 T cell receptor beta chains were all read from a single sample in a study of Ad26.COV2.S vaccination and SARS-CoV-2 variants (dated by TCRdb to the early 2020s). Library creation used the immunoSEQ multiplex PCR assay. TCRdb mirrors the immuneACCESS table, restricted to in-frame sequences. Some clones are absent from its copies; in checked studies, under half trace to an unresolved V gene, and the reason for the others is unknown. This sample gives 290,000 or so clones in total; roughly 86% of them show up just once. The top ten clones comprise over 2.5% of the sample. What this sample's treatment or condition label stands for: over 15 received Ad26.COV2.S at low or high dose, single or two shots; roughly five received placebo; per-sample allocation not given. For vaccine and placebo recipients, the sequenced repertoires came from samples collected on day 63 after the first injection.

Material: peripheral blood, obtained in a trial of Ad26.COV2.S vaccine versus placebo. These receptors all stem from a person aged 18 to 59 who received the Ad26.COV2.S COVID-19 vaccine or a placebo.

The chain links TRBV4-1 to TRBJ2-1; 10 positions match TRBD2. Germline CDR1 reads MGHRA; CDR2 reads YSYEKL. Trimming cost V 1 base and J 6 bases; bases outside gene matches: 9. The CDR3 contains 17 residues. CDR3 amino acids: CASSQAASGSLGNEQFF. For the CDR3, the DNA is TGCGCCAGCAGCCAAGCAGCTAGCGGGAGTTTAGGCAATGAGCAGTTCTTC.

This sequence joins TRBV18 and TRBJ2-2; TRBD2 matches at 11 bases. After removal of 3 bases from V and 6 bases from J, the junction contained 6 bases not matched to a gene. Germline V CDR1 and CDR2: KGHSH, LQKENI. The CDR3 has 16 amino acids. CDR3 DNA sequence: TGTGCCAGCTCACCGGACGTAGCGGGAGGGGCCGGGGAGCTGTTTTTT. Translating gives CASSPDVAGGAGELFF.

The genes are TRBV7-9 and TRBJ1-2; tentatively, D is TRBD1 (5 bases). V was cut by 2 bases and J by 6 bases, with 7 bases left in between. The length of the CDR3 is 12 residues. Germline V CDR1 and CDR2: SEHNR, FQNEAQ (reference sequence). The DNA for the CDR3 is TGTGCCAGCAGCTTAAGAGGGGATGGCTACACCTTC. Protein: CASSLRGDGYTF.

The J gene is TRBJ2-7, the V gene TRBV5-6, with D perhaps TRBD2 (5 bases). CDR1 SGHDT and CDR2 YYEEEE come from the germline V gene. The CDR3 is 12 amino acids. Trimming stripped 7 bases from V and 6 bases from J, with 14 bases between. The CDR3 bases are TGTGCCAGCGCGGCTAGCACGGGCGAGCAGTACTTC. Protein sequence: CASAASTGEQYF.

This clone was recorded only once. This chain joins TRBV24-1 and TRBJ2-1; the match to TRBD1 covers 10 bases. J was trimmed by 3 bases and V by 3 bases; bases with no gene match: 1. The germline V gene encodes CDR1 KGHDR and CDR2 SFDVKD. CDR3 size: 15 residues. For the CDR3, the DNA is TGTGCCACCAGTGATAGGACAGGGGGCTACAATGAGCAGTTCTTC. Translation: CATSDRTGGYNEQFF.

The genes are TRBV19 and TRBJ1-1, with D hard to call. The CDR3 is 12 amino acids. Trimming shortened V by 10 bases and J by 1 base, and 10 bases separated the two germline ends. CDR1 LNHDA and CDR2 SQIVND come from the germline V gene (reference sequence). DNA of the CDR3: TGTGCCACTGCTCTTGGGAACACTGAAGCTTTCTTT. Translating gives CATALGNTEAFF.

V usage is TRBV6-1 and J usage is TRBJ2-7, with 13 bases fitting TRBD2. The germline V gene encodes CDR1 MNHNS and CDR2 SASEGT. The ends lost 6 bases at V and 2 bases at J; junction bases unmatched: 10. The CDR3 is 17 amino acids. The chain's CDR3 is CASREKTSGGATYEQYF. The CDR3 region has the DNA TGTGCCAGCAGGGAAAAAACTAGCGGGGGGGCTACCTACGAGCAGTACTTC.

The chain uses TRBV7-2 and TRBJ2-7, with 7 bases that match TRBD2. After removal of 1 base from V and 3 bases from J, the junction contained 6 bases not matched to a gene. Germline CDR1 reads SGHTA; CDR2 reads FQGNSA. The CDR3 runs to 15 residues. This chain's CDR3 is CASSLELGGFYEQYF. CDR3 bases: TGTGCCAGCAGCTTAGAATTGGGAGGGTTCTACGAGCAGTACTTC.

The chain couples TRBV7-2 to TRBJ2-6; D remains unclear. The CDR3 covers 18 residues. The V gene lost 3 bases and the J gene lost 0 bases, with 15 bases spanning the gap. Germline CDR1 SGHTA, CDR2 FQGNSA. CDR3 loop: CASSFYVRYPSGANVLTF. DNA for the CDR3: TGTGCCAGCAGCTTCTACGTCCGTTACCCCTCTGGGGCCAACGTCCTGACTTTC.

This rearrangement joins TRBV7-3 to TRBJ2-3; weak D call: TRBD1 (6 bases). Germline loops: CDR1 SGHTA, CDR2 FQGTGA. Deletions cut 1 base from V and 3 bases from J, with 8 bases between. This CDR3 spans 14 amino acids. In nucleotides, the CDR3 is TGTGCCAGCAGCTTAAGGGGGCAGACAGATACGCAGTATTTT. It codes for CASSLRGQTDTQYF. Full variable domain (outside the CDR3, taken from reference TRBV7-3 and TRBJ2-3): GAGVSQTPSNKVTEKGKYVELRCDPISGHTALYWYRQSLGQGPEFLIYFQGTGAADDSGLPNDRFFAVRPEGSVSTLKIQRTERGDSAVYLCASSLRGQTDTQYFGPGTRLTVL.

This chain uses TRBV4-2 with TRBJ1-1, with D unresolved. Trimming pared 0 bases from V and 4 bases from J, leaving 9 bases between. Germline lookup yields CDR1 LGHNA and CDR2 YNFKEQ. This CDR3 has 14 amino acids. In DNA, the CDR3 is TGTGCCAGCAGCCAAGAGTCGTTCGGCACTGAAGCTTTCTTT. The encoded protein is CASSQESFGTEAFF.

The chain's CDR3 is CASSQVSAANYGYTF. CDR3 nucleotides: TGCGCCAGCAGCCAAGTGTCTGCAGCTAACTATGGCTACACCTTC. The rearrangement uses TRBV4-1 and TRBJ1-2; no definite D call. The CDR3 runs 15 residues. CDR1 MGHRA and CDR2 YSYEKL come from the germline V gene. V gave up 1 base and J gave up 0 bases, with 9 bases separating them.

The chain joins TRBV27 to TRBJ1-1; D is possibly TRBD1 (6 bases). V gave up 5 bases and J gave up 10 bases, with 20 bases separating them. Per the germline V gene, CDR1 is MNHEY and CDR2 is SMNVEV (reference sequence). CDR3 length: 14 residues. The CDR3 DNA reads as TGTGCCAGCAGTCCCGGGACACAGGTCCAGGGAGCTTTCTTT. This translates into CASSPGTQVQGAFF.

The rearrangement links TRBV7-9 to TRBJ2-1; possibly TRBD1 or TRBD2 for D (5 bases each). Germline CDR1 SEHNR, CDR2 FQNEAQ (reference sequence). V lost 1 base and J 1 base, leaving 8 bases between the germline ends. There are 15 residues in the CDR3. The CDR3 loop is CASSLGGRSYNEQFF. CDR3 bases: TGTGCCAGCAGCTTAGGGGGACGGTCCTACAATGAGCAGTTCTTC.

Note on this clone: The sample contains more than one DNA sequence encoding this CDR3. The J gene is TRBJ2-3, the V gene TRBV7-9; 14 nucleotides line up with TRBD2. Per germline, CDR1 SEHNR and CDR2 FQNEAQ (reference sequence). V lost 5 bases, J lost 2 bases, and 6 bases stayed unmatched. The CDR3 spans 17 residues. In DNA, the CDR3 is TGTGCCAGCAGCCCCGGACTAGCGGGGGGTCCCACAGATACGCAGTATTTT. Translated: CASSPGLAGGPTDTQYF.

The chain carries TRBV10-3 and TRBJ2-6; the D gene is possibly TRBD2 (6 bases). This CDR3 has 17 residues. Germline V lookup: CDR1 ENHRY, CDR2 SYGVKD. Trimming shortened V by 11 bases and J by 0 bases, and 20 bases separated the two germline ends. CDR3 residues: CAVGPGTEGSGANVLTF. CDR3 in DNA: TGTGCCGTCGGACCAGGGACGGAGGGCTCTGGGGCCAACGTCCTGACTTTC.

The chain is built from TRBV11-2 and TRBJ1-1, with D perhaps TRBD1 (5 bases). Trimming took 3 bases from V and 5 from J, leaving 19 bases between them. CDR3 size: 16 residues. CDR1 and CDR2 (germline): SGHAT, FQNNGV. This CDR3 is CASSLPWMSGGTEAFF. The CDR3 coding sequence is TGTGCCAGCAGCTTGCCATGGATGAGTGGGGGAACTGAAGCTTTCTTT.

V gene TRBV19 combines with J gene TRBJ2-3; D call uncertain. CDR1 and CDR2 (germline): LNHDA, SQIVND (reference sequence). V was pared by 5 bases and J by 2 bases, with 8 bases between. This CDR3 region has 13 residues. The CDR3 DNA reads as TGTGCCAGTAGTTCGGTTACCACAGATACGCAGTATTTT. Amino acid sequence: CASSSVTTDTQYF.

The chain combines TRBV5-1 with TRBJ2-1; 9 nucleotides match TRBD1. Trimming at V came to 4 bases and at J to 1 base, leaving 3 bases not matched to a gene. This CDR3 has 15 amino acids. Germline lookup yields CDR1 SGHRS and CDR2 YFSETQ. The CDR3 spells CASSAGTGSYNEQFF. The CDR3 coding sequence is TGCGCCAGCAGCGCCGGGACAGGGTCCTACAATGAGCAGTTCTTC.

The chain recombines TRBV28 with TRBJ1-2, with 11 positions matching TRBD1. The J segment lost 1 base and the V segment lost 10 bases, leaving 8 bases of the junction unmatched. The CDR3 totals 15 residues. Germline lookup yields CDR1 MDHEN and CDR2 SYDVKM. The chain's CDR3 is CATSDRGLDNYGYTF. CDR3 in DNA: TGTGCCACCTCGGACAGGGGGCTAGATAACTATGGCTACACCTTC.